This T cell receptor (beta chain) was found in a study of cytotoxic CD8 clonotypes in ibrutinib-treated CLL. TCR beta libraries used roughly 1.9 micrograms of DNA from cryopreserved PBMCs. Clones were sequenced by immunoSEQ multiplex PCR, and TCRdb holds only the in-frame ones, with some missing. The table shows around 140,000 clones, with roughly 88% occurring only once. V was cut by 6 bases and J by 1 base, with 11 bases left in between. The CDR3 has 14 amino acids. Germline loops: CDR1 LNHDA, CDR2 SQIVND (reference sequence). Study findings and constraints: Clonality increased at ibrutinib response, then returned toward baseline at progression. Measured clonality at baseline was greater than in age-matched healthy donors and tracked with circulating CD8+ T-cell counts. A difference in sampling times existed between sustained-remission and progressing patients.

With respect to this clone: Its antigen remains unknown.

This chain uses TRBV19 with TRBJ2-3; tentative D call: TRBD1 (6 bases). The clonotype comes from a human donor with chronic lymphocytic leukemia. The sequenced sample was PBMCs, obtained after 24 months of ibrutinib treatment. The CDR3 sequence: CASRSRGGTDTQYF. The CDR3 nucleotides are TGTGCCAGTAGGTCCAGGGGTGGCACAGATACGCAGTATTTT.